This T cell receptor (beta chain) is from a study of blood T cell repertoires in COVID-19. Overall study context: From the United States, Italy and Spain came samples of acute and convalescent COVID-19. PBMCs, B-cell-depleted T cells, or T cells provided the cDNA or gDNA that made up the material.

Germline values: CDR1 MNHNY, CDR2 SVGAGI (reference sequence). The CDR3 contains 14 residues. V was trimmed by 4 bases and J by 2 bases, leaving 10 bases between them. Authors' methods: Amplification with reference gene primers provided the estimates of nucleated cell counts. Assay used: immunoSEQ multiplex PCR; TCRdb lists only in-frame clones, some missing. V and J calls and clone size are copied from that table; D and trimming were computed from the DNA. The sample has some 200,000 clones, roughly 86% seen once. Input material: peripheral blood. This sequence was found in a woman aged 50 to 65 with active or convalescent COVID-19. V usage is TRBV6-6 and J usage is TRBJ2-3; D may be TRBD1 (6 bases). The CDR3 sequence is CASSSGQLTDTQYF. CDR3 bases: TGTGCCAGCAGTTCGGGACAACTCACAGATACGCAGTATTTT.